Each of the 13 T cell receptor beta chains below was sequenced from the same sample in a study of T cell repertoires in ileal Crohn's disease (dated by TCRdb to the late 2010s). The library was obtained by the immunoSEQ multiplex PCR assay. Sourced from immuneACCESS, this table was stored by TCRdb with only in-frame sequences that have V and J called. A share of the clones is absent; for the studies checked, an unresolved V gene accounts for under half, and the remainder has no known explanation. The sample table lists approximately 29,000 clones, about 81% of them with a count of one. Of the sample, 4.5% to 7% falls within the top ten clones. What was sequenced was ileal tissue. The origin of the receptors is an adult with Crohn's disease.

This chain connects TRBV27 to TRBJ1-1; 7 bases are shared with TRBD1. CDR1 MNHEY and CDR2 SMNVEV come from the germline V gene (reference sequence). This CDR3 is 15 amino acids long. V was clipped by 4 bases and J by 1 base; unmatched bases: 6. In nucleotides, the CDR3 is TGTGCCAGCAGTTCATACAGGGGAAAGAACACTGAAGCTTTCTTT. Encoded protein: CASSSYRGKNTEAFF.

This chain links TRBV20-1 with TRBJ1-2; D is ambiguous. This CDR3 has 11 residues. Trimming cost V 5 bases and J 10 bases, with 14 bases left between them. Germline V gives CDR1 DFQATT, CDR2 SNEGSKA (reference sequence). CDR3 DNA sequence: TGCAGTGCTCCCCTTTTTTTATTCTACACCTTC. Translation: CSAPLFLFYTF.

The chain is built from TRBV4-3 and TRBJ1-1; tentatively, D is TRBD1 (5 bases). Trimming left V 4 bases short and J 3 bases short, with 12 bases between. This CDR3 is 14 amino acids long. From germline, CDR1 is LGHNA and CDR2 YSLEER. CDR3 sequence (DNA): TGCGCCAGCAGCCCGGCGGGGGTGGACACTGAAGCTTTCTTT. As protein: CASSPAGVDTEAFF.

V gene TRBV13 combines with J gene TRBJ2-5; D ambiguous. This CDR3 is built from 15 residues. V was clipped by 0 bases and J by 1 base, with 9 bases between them. Germline V gene data show CDR1 as PRHDT and CDR2 as FYEKMQ (reference sequence). CDR3 coding DNA: TGTGCCAGCAGCTTAGGTCTTGTCTTCCAAGAGACCCAGTACTTC. Encoded protein: CASSLGLVFQETQYF.

V gene TRBV4-1 combines with J gene TRBJ1-5, with 7 positions matching TRBD1. The CDR3 is 14 amino acids. CDR1 is MGHRA, CDR2 YSYEKL, per germline. Trimming at V came to 5 bases and at J to 4 bases, leaving 5 bases not matched to a gene. The CDR3 coding sequence is TGCGCCAGCAGCTCACTCAGGGGGAATCAGCCCCAGCATTTT. Its translation: CASSSLRGNQPQHF.

The CDR3 spells CASSLTRQPVEQFF. As DNA, the CDR3 is TGTGCCAGCAGCTTAACGCGACAGCCCGTTGAGCAGTTCTTC. The genes are TRBV7-3 and TRBJ2-1; D perhaps matches TRBD1 (5 bases). V dropped 0 bases and J dropped 9 bases, with 12 bases sitting between them. The V gene's germline CDR1 is SGHTA and CDR2 FQGTGA. This CDR3 region has 14 residues.

This clone was detected only a few times. This rearrangement joins TRBV7-9 to TRBJ1-2; the match to TRBD1 covers 7 bases. The CDR3 consists of 13 residues. Germline CDR1 is SEHNR and CDR2 is FQNEAQ (reference sequence). The ends lost 8 bases at V and 4 bases at J; junction bases unmatched: 7. In nucleotides, the CDR3 is TGTGCCAGCTCTCCCGGGACAGTCTATGGCTACACCTTC. The encoded protein is CASSPGTVYGYTF.

This sequence joins TRBV19 and TRBJ1-5; 9 bases map to TRBD1. J gave up 7 bases and V 3 bases, and 7 bases lay outside the gene matches. CDR3 length: 15 residues. The germline gives CDR1 LNHDA, CDR2 SQIVND (reference sequence). The CDR3 DNA reads as TGTGCCAGTAGTATGACCCGGACAGGGGTCCAGCCCCAGCATTTT. Translated: CASSMTRTGVQPQHF.

The chain recombines TRBV7-3 with TRBJ2-3; D is ambiguous. Trimming stripped 5 bases from V and 2 bases from J, with 5 bases between. The germline gives CDR1 SGHTA, CDR2 FQGTGA. This CDR3 is built from 12 residues. The CDR3 DNA sequence: TGTGCCAGCAGCACAAACACAGATACGCAGTATTTT. As protein: CASSTNTDTQYF.

Comment on this clone: One end of the junction does not line up with germline, which may come from a read error. The gene calls are TRBV4-3 and TRBJ2-3, with D unresolved. Germline CDR1 LGHNA, CDR2 YSLEER. The length of the CDR3 is 15 residues. The CDR3: CASSYVGASTDTQYF. The CDR3 region has the DNA TGCGCCAGCAGCTACGTAGGAGCCAGCACGGATACGCAGTATTTT.

The rearrangement links TRBV5-6 to TRBJ2-7; D is possibly TRBD2 (6 bases). The ends were cut back, 4 bases at V and 1 base at J, with 15 bases in the middle. Looked up from germline, CDR1 is SGHDT and CDR2 is YYEEEE. The CDR3 extends over 15 amino acids. The CDR3 protein is CASSRGLTGSYEQYF. In DNA, the CDR3 is TGTGCCAGCAGCAGGGGACTCACGGGGTCCTACGAGCAGTACTTC.

The chain is built from TRBV5-1 and TRBJ2-2; D is perhaps TRBD1 (6 bases). Germline CDR1 SGHRS, CDR2 YFSETQ. The CDR3 runs to 15 residues. V lost 2 bases to trimming and J lost 0 bases, with 8 bases between them. CDR3 protein: CASSFGQTNTGELFF. For the CDR3, the DNA is TGCGCCAGCAGCTTTGGACAGACGAACACCGGGGAGCTGTTTTTT. Filled out from reference TRBV5-1 and TRBJ2-2, the complete variable domain reads KAGVTQTPRYLIKTRGQQVTLSCSPISGHRSVSWYQQTPGQGLQFLFEYFSETQRNKGNFPGRFSGRQFSNSRSEMNVSTLELGDSALYLCASSFGQTNTGELFFGEGSRLTVL.

The chain combines TRBV18 with TRBJ2-5, with TRBD1 matching over 7 bases. The J call is uncertain, as TRBJ2-7 better fits the DNA end. Looked up from germline, CDR1 is KGHSH and CDR2 is LQKENI. The CDR3 consists of 14 residues. CDR3 in DNA: TGTGCCAGCTCACCACCGGGACAGCCCTACGAGCAGTACTTC. Its translation: CASSPPGQPYEQYF.